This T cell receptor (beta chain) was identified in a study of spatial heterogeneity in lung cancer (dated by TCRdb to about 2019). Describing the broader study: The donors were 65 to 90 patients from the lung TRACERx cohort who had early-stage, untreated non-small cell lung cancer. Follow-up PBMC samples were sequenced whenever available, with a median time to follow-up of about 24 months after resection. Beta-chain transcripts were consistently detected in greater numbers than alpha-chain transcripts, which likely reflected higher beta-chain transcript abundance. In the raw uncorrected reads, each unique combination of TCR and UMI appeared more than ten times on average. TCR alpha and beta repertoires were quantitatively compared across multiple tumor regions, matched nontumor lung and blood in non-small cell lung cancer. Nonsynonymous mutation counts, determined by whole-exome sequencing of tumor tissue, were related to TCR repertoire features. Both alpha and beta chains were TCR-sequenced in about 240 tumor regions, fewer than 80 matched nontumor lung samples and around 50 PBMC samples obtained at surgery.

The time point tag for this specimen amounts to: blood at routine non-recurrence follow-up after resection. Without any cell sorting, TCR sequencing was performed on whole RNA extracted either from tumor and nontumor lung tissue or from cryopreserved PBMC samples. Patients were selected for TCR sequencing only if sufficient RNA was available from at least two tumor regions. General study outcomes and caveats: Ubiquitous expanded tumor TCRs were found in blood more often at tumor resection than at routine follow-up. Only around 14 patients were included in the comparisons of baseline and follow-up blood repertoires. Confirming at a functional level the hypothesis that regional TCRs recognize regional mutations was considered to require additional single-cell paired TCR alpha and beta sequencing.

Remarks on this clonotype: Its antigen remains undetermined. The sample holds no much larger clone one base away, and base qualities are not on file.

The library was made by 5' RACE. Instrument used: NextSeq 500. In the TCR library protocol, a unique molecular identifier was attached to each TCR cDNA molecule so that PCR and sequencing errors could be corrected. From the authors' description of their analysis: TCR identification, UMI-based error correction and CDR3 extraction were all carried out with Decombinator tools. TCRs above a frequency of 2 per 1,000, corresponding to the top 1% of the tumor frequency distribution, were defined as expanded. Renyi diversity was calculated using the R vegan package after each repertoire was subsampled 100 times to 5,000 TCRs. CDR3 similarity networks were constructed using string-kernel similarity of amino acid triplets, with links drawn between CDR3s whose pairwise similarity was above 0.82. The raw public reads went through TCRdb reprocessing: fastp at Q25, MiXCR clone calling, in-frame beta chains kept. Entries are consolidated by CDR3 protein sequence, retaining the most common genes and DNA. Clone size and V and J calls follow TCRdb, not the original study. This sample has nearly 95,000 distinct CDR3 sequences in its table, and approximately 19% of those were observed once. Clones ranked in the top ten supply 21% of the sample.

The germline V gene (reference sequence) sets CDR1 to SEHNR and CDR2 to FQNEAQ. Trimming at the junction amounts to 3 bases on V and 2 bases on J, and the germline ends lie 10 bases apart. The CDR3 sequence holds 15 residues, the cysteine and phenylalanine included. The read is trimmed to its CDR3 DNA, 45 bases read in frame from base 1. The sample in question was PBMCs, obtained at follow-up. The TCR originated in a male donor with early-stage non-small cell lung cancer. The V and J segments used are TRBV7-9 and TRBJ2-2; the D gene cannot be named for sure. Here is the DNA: TGTGCCAGCAGCTTCGGGCCAGCTAACACCGGGGAGCTGTTTTTT. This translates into CASSFGPANTGELFF.